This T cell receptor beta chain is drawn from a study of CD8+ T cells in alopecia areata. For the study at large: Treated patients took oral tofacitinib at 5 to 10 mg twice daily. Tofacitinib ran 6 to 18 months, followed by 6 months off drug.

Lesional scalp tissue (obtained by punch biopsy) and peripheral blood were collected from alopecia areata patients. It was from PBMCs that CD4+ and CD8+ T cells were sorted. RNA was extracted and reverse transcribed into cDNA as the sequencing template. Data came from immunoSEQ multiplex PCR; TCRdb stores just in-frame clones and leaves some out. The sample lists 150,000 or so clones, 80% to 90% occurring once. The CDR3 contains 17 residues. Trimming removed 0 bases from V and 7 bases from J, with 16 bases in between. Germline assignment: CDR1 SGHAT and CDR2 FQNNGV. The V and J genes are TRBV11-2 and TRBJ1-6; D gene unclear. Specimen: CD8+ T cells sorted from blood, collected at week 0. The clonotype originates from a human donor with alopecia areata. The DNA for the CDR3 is TGTGCCAGCAGCTTAGAAGGCTATACCCAGCGCAATTCACCCCTCCACTTT. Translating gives CASSLEGYTQRNSPLHF.